This TCR beta chain was captured by sequencing in a study of blood T cell repertoires in COVID-19. Germline CDR1 reads MNHEY; CDR2 reads SVGAGI. The CDR3 is 14 amino acids. V shed 6 bases, J shed 7 bases, and the junction held 9 bases outside the gene matches. The data were produced by immunoSEQ multiplex PCR, yet TCRdb's version contains in-frame clones alone and is incomplete. Counted here are hundreds of thousands of clones, around nine tenths occurring once; the ten biggest clones make up roughly 6.5%. Sequences were obtained from peripheral blood. V and J are TRBV6-5 and TRBJ1-2; 9 nucleotides align to TRBD1. The receptor was isolated from a man in his 60s who had recovered from COVID-19. This chain's CDR3 is CASRGQGVVGGYTF. CDR3 bases: TGTGCCAGCAGGGGACAGGGAGTCGTCGGTGGCTACACCTTC.